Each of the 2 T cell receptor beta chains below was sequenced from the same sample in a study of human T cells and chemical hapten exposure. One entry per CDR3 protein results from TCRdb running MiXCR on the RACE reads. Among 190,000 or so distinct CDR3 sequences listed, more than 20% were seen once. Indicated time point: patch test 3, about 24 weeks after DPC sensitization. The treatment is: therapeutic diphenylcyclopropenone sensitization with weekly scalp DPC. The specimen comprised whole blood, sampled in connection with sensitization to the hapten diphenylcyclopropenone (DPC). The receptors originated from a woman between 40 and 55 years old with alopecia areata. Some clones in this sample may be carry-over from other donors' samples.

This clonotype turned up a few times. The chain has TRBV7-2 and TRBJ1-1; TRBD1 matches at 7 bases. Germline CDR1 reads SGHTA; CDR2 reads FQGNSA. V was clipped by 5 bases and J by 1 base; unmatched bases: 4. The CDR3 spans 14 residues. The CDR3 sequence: CASSRDRENTEAFF. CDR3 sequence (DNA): TGTGCCAGCAGCCGAGACAGGGAGAACACTGAAGCTTTCTTT.

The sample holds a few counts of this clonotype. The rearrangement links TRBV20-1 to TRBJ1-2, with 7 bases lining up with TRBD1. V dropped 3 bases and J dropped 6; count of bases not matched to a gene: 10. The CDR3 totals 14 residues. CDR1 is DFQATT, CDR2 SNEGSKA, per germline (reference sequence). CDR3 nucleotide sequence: TGCAGTGCTAGCCGTCACAGGGGAAGGAATGGCTACACCTTC. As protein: CSASRHRGRNGYTF.